This T cell receptor (beta chain) was captured by sequencing in a study of blood T cell repertoires in COVID-19. Study information: The study drew acute and convalescent COVID-19 samples from the United States, Italy and Spain. PBMCs, B-cell-depleted T cells, or T cells were the source of the cDNA or gDNA that made up the material.

The CDR3 length is 14 residues. Germline trimming cut 6 bases from V and 4 bases from J; bases unmatched to any gene: 6. Germline CDR1 reads MNHEY; CDR2 reads SMNVEV (reference sequence). Original processing notes: Estimation of nucleated cell counts was performed using reference gene primer amplification. Some clones are missing from TCRdb's copy, which holds only in-frame ones; the method was immunoSEQ multiplex PCR. D and trimming come from the DNA, and the V and J calls and clone size come from that table. This table holds under 150,000 clones, around four fifths found once. This clone was detected a few times.

The chain has TRBV27 and TRBJ1-5, with 7 bases fitting TRBD1. The TCR originated in a man older than 75 with active or convalescent COVID-19. The sample was peripheral blood. CDR3 sequence reads: CASSPGTENQPQHF. The CDR3 bases are TGTGCCAGCAGCCCCGGGACAGAAAATCAGCCCCAGCATTTT.